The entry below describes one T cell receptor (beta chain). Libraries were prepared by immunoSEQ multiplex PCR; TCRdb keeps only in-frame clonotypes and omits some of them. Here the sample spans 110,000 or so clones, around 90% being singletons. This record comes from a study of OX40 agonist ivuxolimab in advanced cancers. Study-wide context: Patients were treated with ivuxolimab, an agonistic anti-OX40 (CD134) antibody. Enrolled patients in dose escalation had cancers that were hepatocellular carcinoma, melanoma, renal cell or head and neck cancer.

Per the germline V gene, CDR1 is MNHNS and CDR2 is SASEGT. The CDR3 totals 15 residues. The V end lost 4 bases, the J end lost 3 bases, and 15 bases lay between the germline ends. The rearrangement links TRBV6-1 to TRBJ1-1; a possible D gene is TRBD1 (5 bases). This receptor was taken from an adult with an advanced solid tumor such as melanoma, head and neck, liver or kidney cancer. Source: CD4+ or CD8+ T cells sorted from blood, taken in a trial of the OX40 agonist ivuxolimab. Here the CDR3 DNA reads TGTGCCAGCAGTGGTAGGACGGTGGGGCACACTGAAGCTTTCTTT. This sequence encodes CASSGRTVGHTEAFF.